The 24 T cell receptor beta chains below all came from one sample that was sequenced in a study of blood T cell repertoires in COVID-19. The protocol was immunoSEQ multiplex PCR, while the TCRdb copy is restricted to in-frame clones and leaves out a portion. The sample includes 180,000 or so clones, around 80% seen only once; the top ten take 3.5% to 4%. Sequenced: PBMCs or T cells enriched from blood (not recorded which). Receptors were obtained from a woman aged 45-65 years in a cohort exposed to, infected with or recovered from COVID-19 (not recorded which).

The rearrangement joins TRBV4-2 to TRBJ1-1, with 8 bases lining up with TRBD1. V gave up 3 bases and J gave up 1 base; unmatched junction bases: 10. This CDR3 has 17 amino acids. Per germline, CDR1 LGHNA and CDR2 YNFKEQ. CDR3 protein: CASSHGGAGGRNTEAFF. CDR3 in DNA: TGTGCCAGCAGCCATGGGGGGGCAGGGGGCCGGAACACTGAAGCTTTCTTT.

The chain carries TRBV10-3 and TRBJ2-2; TRBD2 agrees at 8 bases. V was pared by 9 bases and J by 4 bases, with 7 bases of the junction left unmatched. CDR3 length: 14 residues. The germline CDR1 and CDR2 sequences are ENHRY and SYGVKD. CDR3 in DNA: TGTGCCATACCGGGACTAGGGAGCACCGGGGAGCTGTTTTTT. Residues: CAIPGLGSTGELFF.

The rearrangement joins TRBV27 to TRBJ2-1; no clear D gene. The germline V and J ends were trimmed by 0 bases and 1 base, with 4 bases remaining between them. The CDR3 is 14 amino acids. Germline CDR1 reads MNHEY; CDR2 reads SMNVEV (reference sequence). CDR3 DNA sequence: TGTGCCAGCAGTTTATCTATTTCCTACAATGAGCAGTTCTTC. Amino acid sequence: CASSLSISYNEQFF.

This chain links TRBV15 with TRBJ1-5; D possibly corresponds to TRBD1 (5 bases). CDR1 LNHNV and CDR2 YYDKDF come from the germline V gene (reference sequence). The V gene lost 0 bases and the J gene lost 6 bases, with 12 bases spanning the gap. The CDR3 runs 15 residues. The CDR3: CATSRDMGGIQPQHF. CDR3 in DNA: TGTGCCACCAGCAGAGATATGGGGGGGATTCAGCCCCAGCATTTT.

V gene TRBV3-1 (or the pseudogene TRBV3-2) combines with J gene TRBJ1-2; TRBD1 matches at 8 bases. CDR3 length: 14 amino acids. Losses at the gene ends were 4 bases for V and 7 bases for J; bases not matched to a gene: 8. From germline, CDR1 is LGHDT and CDR2 YNNKEL (reference sequence). The DNA of the CDR3 is TGTGCCAGCAGCCCCCTTCAGGGGGCCTCTGGCTACACCTTC. It encodes CASSPLQGASGYTF.

The chain combines TRBV28 with TRBJ2-1, with 8 positions matching TRBD1. The trim removed 5 bases at V and 9 bases at J, leaving 9 bases unmatched. Germline lookup yields CDR1 MDHEN and CDR2 SYDVKM. This CDR3 is built from 14 residues. The CDR3 here is CASSPSDRVREQFF. As DNA, the CDR3 is TGTGCCAGCAGTCCCTCGGACAGGGTCCGTGAGCAGTTCTTC.

The chain carries TRBV4-2 and TRBJ2-1; D not resolved. This CDR3 is 15 amino acids long. The V end was cut by 1 base, the J end by 0 bases, with 7 bases between. From germline, CDR1 is LGHNA and CDR2 YNFKEQ. Here the CDR3 DNA reads TGTGCCAGCAGCCAAGTTCGGAGCTCCTACAATGAGCAGTTCTTC. Residues: CASSQVRSSYNEQFF.

V is TRBV2 and J is TRBJ2-2; tentative D call: TRBD1 (6 bases). The CDR3 covers 17 residues. Germline V CDR1 and CDR2: SNHLY, FYNNEI. V dropped 6 bases and J dropped 6 bases, with 23 bases sitting between them. The DNA for the CDR3 is TGTGCCAGCAGCCAAGCCTTATACAGGGTTTTGGCCGGGGAGCTGTTTTTT. Its protein product is CASSQALYRVLAGELFF.

The V gene is TRBV7-3, the J gene TRBJ2-1; possibly TRBD2 for D (7 bases). The V end lost 2 bases, the J end lost 8 bases, and 31 bases lay between the germline ends. CDR3 size: 20 residues. Per germline, CDR1 SGHTA and CDR2 FQGTGA. The CDR3 is CASSLGPPIFRGGPRDEQFF. The CDR3 nucleotides are TGTGCCAGCAGCTTAGGGCCCCCAATTTTTAGGGGGGGGCCTCGGGATGAGCAGTTCTTC.

The V gene is TRBV19, the J gene TRBJ1-1; 7 positions agree with TRBD1. This CDR3 is built from 14 residues. Unmatched junction bases numbered 12, after V lost 8 bases and J lost 6 bases. Looked up from germline, CDR1 is LNHDA and CDR2 is SQIVND (reference sequence). CDR3 DNA: TGTGCCAGTTCTACAGGGGCCCTGGGACCTGAAGCTTTCTTT. As protein: CASSTGALGPEAFF. The variable domain in full, completed from reference TRBV19 and TRBJ1-1, reads DGGITQSPKYLFRKEGQNVTLSCEQNLNHDAMYWYRQDPGQGLRLIYYSQIVNDFQKGDIAEGYSVSREKKESFPLTVTSAQKNPTAFYLCASSTGALGPEAFFGQGTRLTVV.

The J gene is TRBJ1-2, the V gene TRBV2; no firm D call. This CDR3 has 13 amino acids. V was clipped by 11 bases and J by 5 bases, with 18 bases between them. Germline V gene data show CDR1 as SNHLY and CDR2 as FYNNEI. CDR3: CAGSAGFGYGYTF. The CDR3 coding sequence is TGTGCCGGGAGCGCCGGGTTTGGGTATGGCTACACCTTC. The whole variable domain, remainder taken from reference TRBV2 and TRBJ1-2, is EPEVTQTPSHQVTQMGQEVILRCVPISNHLYFYWYRQILGQKVEFLVSFYNNEISEKSEIFDDQFSVERPDGSNFTLKIRSTKLEDSAMYFCAGSAGFGYGYTFGSGTRLTVV.

The chain has TRBV18 and TRBJ1-1; D gene uncertain. In germline, CDR1 is KGHSH, CDR2 LQKENI. The CDR3 extends over 14 amino acids. Trimming shortened V by 3 bases and J by 5 bases, and 13 bases separated the two germline ends. The CDR3 here is CASSPTLTRTEAFF. CDR3 sequence (DNA): TGTGCCAGCTCACCGACATTGACGAGAACTGAAGCTTTCTTT.

J is TRBJ1-4 and V is TRBV5-1, with a possible D match to TRBD1 (6 bases). Germline-derived CDR1 and CDR2 are SGHRS and YFSETQ. V lost 0 bases and J lost 6, with 9 bases in between. This CDR3 is 14 amino acids long. In DNA form, the CDR3 reads TGCGCCAGCAGCTTGGGCAGGGGACATGAAAAACTGTTTTTT. Its protein is CASSLGRGHEKLFF. Filled out from reference TRBV5-1 and TRBJ1-4, the complete variable domain reads KAGVTQTPRYLIKTRGQQVTLSCSPISGHRSVSWYQQTPGQGLQFLFEYFSETQRNKGNFPGRFSGRQFSNSRSEMNVSTLELGDSALYLCASSLGRGHEKLFFGSGTQLSVL.

The rearrangement uses TRBV9 and TRBJ1-6; D ambiguous. Germline assignment: CDR1 SGDLS and CDR2 YYNGEE. This CDR3 spans 17 amino acids. Trimming cost V 3 bases and J 0 bases, with 13 bases left between them. The CDR3 DNA follows: TGTGCCAGCAGCGGTGACCCGACGGGCTCCTATAATTCACCCCTCCACTTT. The encoded protein is CASSGDPTGSYNSPLHF.

The rearrangement links TRBV28 to TRBJ2-7; the D gene is possibly TRBD1 (7 bases). Germline lookup yields CDR1 MDHEN and CDR2 SYDVKM. The CDR3 is 15 residues long. Trimming took off 4 bases at V and 2 bases at J, with 15 bases between the two ends. CDR3 nucleotide sequence: TGTGCCAGCAGTTCCCGGAGGGACAGAACCTACGAGCAGTACTTC. This gives the protein CASSSRRDRTYEQYF.

The chain couples TRBV9 to TRBJ1-1, with 7 positions matching TRBD1. Losses at the gene ends were 6 bases for V and 8 bases for J; bases not matched to a gene: 16. CDR1 and CDR2 from the germline V gene are SGDLS and YYNGEE. There are 15 residues in the CDR3. CDR3 region: CASTVTGYGGGEAFF. In DNA, the CDR3 is TGTGCCAGCACCGTGACAGGGTACGGGGGCGGCGAAGCTTTCTTT.

This clone was recorded once. The rearrangement joins TRBV18 to TRBJ2-7, with D uncertain. V was shortened by 1 base and J by 6 bases, with 22 bases between the two germline ends. CDR3 length equals 17 residues. The germline V gene has CDR1 KGHSH and CDR2 LQKENI. The CDR3 loop reads CASSPRYYGYDVGEQYF. DNA for the CDR3: TGTGCCAGCTCACCACGGTACTATGGCTATGATGTAGGCGAGCAGTACTTC. The full variable domain, with the rest looked up from reference TRBV18 and TRBJ2-7, is NAGVMQNPRHLVRRRGQEARLRCSPMKGHSHVYWYRQLPEEGLKFMVYLQKENIIDESGMPKERFSAEFPKEGPSILRIQQVVRGDSAAYFCASSPRYYGYDVGEQYFGPGTRLTVT.

The V call is TRBV11-2, the J call TRBJ2-5; 10 positions agree with TRBD2. The V gene end was trimmed by 5 bases and the J gene end by 5 bases; junction bases not matched to a gene: 5. The CDR3 sequence is 14 residues long. CDR1 is SGHAT, CDR2 FQNNGV, per germline. CDR3 amino acids: CASSVSGRYETQYF. The CDR3 nucleotides read TGTGCCAGCAGCGTTAGCGGGAGGTACGAGACCCAGTACTTC.

This clone was observed a single time. The DNA for the CDR3 is TGCGCCAGCAGCCAAGAAACCAGGACAAGAGATGGCTACACCTTC. Its translation is CASSQETRTRDGYTF. J is TRBJ1-2 and V is TRBV4-3; possible D gene TRBD1, 5 bases. V lost 0 bases and J lost 6, with 14 bases in between. CDR1 is LGHNA and CDR2 is YSLEER in the germline V gene. The CDR3 contains 15 residues.

The chain links TRBV28 to TRBJ2-7, with a tentative D call TRBD1 (6 bases). The CDR3 extends over 16 amino acids. Looked up from germline, CDR1 is MDHEN and CDR2 is SYDVKM. V lost 8 bases and J lost 3, with 23 bases in between. CDR3 in amino acids: CASSQPTTRGLYEQYF. The CDR3 DNA follows: TGTGCCAGCTCCCAACCAACGACCAGGGGCCTCTACGAGCAGTACTTC.

The J gene is TRBJ2-5, the V gene TRBV19; D not resolved. This CDR3 region has 13 residues. From germline, CDR1 is LNHDA and CDR2 SQIVND (reference sequence). Deletions cut 4 bases from V and 4 bases from J, with 10 bases between. CDR3 protein: CASSTQVTETQYF. In nucleotides, the CDR3 is TGTGCCAGTAGTACCCAGGTAACAGAGACCCAGTACTTC. Drawing the rest from reference TRBV19 and TRBJ2-5, the complete variable domain is DGGITQSPKYLFRKEGQNVTLSCEQNLNHDAMYWYRQDPGQGLRLIYYSQIVNDFQKGDIAEGYSVSREKKESFPLTVTSAQKNPTAFYLCASSTQVTETQYFGPGTRLLVL.

Details on this clone: The germline gene is not matched at one end of the junction; a read error may be the cause. The rearrangement uses TRBV28 and TRBJ2-7, with 7 bases fitting TRBD2. Germline V gene data show CDR1 as MDHEN and CDR2 as SYDVKM. This CDR3 comprises 11 residues. The chain's CDR3 is CASSFREEVDF. The CDR3 DNA is TGTGCCAGCAGTTTCCGGGAGGAAGTGGACTTC.

Comments on this clone: The same CDR3 can be traced to other DNA sequences in this sample. The chain has TRBV12-3 or TRBV12-4 and TRBJ2-5; D is ambiguous. The CDR3 sequence is 11 residues long. Trimming stripped 8 bases from V and 1 base from J, with 5 bases between. CDR3 residues: CASSLQETQYF. CDR3 DNA: TGTGCCAGCTCCCTCCAAGAGACCCAGTACTTC.

The V and J genes are TRBV5-1 and TRBJ1-6, with D maybe TRBD1 (5 bases). Trimming took 0 bases from V and 4 from J, leaving 11 bases between them. The CDR3 length is 16 residues. Germline V gene sequence: CDR1 SGHRS, CDR2 YFSETQ. As DNA, the CDR3 is TGCGCCAGCAGCTTGGAACGACAGACGTATAATTCACCCCTCCACTTT. Translation: CASSLERQTYNSPLHF.